This TCR beta chain was captured by sequencing in a study of tumor-infiltrating lymphocytes in localized non-small cell lung cancer. Study-wide results and caveats: IM1 and IM2 tumors showed no difference in T-cell fraction. Different pieces of the same tissue were used for each assay. Recurrence-free survival showed no association with tumor T-cell fraction.

Germline V gene sequence: CDR1 SEHNR, CDR2 FQNEAQ (reference sequence). V lost 5 bases and J 6 bases, leaving 16 bases between the germline ends. The CDR3 has 15 residues. In regard to this clone: Its specificity is unknown.

TCRdb's table, derived via immunoSEQ multiplex PCR, lists solely in-frame clones and lacks some. This table holds over 10,000 clones, 66% found once. The chain joins TRBV7-9 to TRBJ2-2, with D perhaps being TRBD1 or TRBD2 (6 bases each). The receptor comes from a human donor with non-small cell lung cancer. The specimen sequenced was lung tumor tissue. This chain's CDR3 is CASSGGGSVSGELFF. As DNA, the CDR3 is TGTGCCAGCAGCGGAGGGGGTTCGGTGTCCGGGGAGCTGTTTTTT.